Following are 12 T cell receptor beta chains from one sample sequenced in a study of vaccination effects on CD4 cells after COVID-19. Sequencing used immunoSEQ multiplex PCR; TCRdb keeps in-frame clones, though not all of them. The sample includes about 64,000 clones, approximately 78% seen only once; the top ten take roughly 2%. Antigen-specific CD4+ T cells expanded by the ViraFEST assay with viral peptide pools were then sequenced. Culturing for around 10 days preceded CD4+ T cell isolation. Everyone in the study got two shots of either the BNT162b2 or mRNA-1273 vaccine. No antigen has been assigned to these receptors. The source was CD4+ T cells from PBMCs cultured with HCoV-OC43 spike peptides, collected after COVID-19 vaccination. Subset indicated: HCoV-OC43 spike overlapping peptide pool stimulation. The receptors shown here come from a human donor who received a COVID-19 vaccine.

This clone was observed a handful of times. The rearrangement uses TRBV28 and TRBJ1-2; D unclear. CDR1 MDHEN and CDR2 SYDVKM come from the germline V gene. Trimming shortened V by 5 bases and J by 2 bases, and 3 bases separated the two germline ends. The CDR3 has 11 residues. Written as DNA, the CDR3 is TGTGCCAGCAGTGTAAACTATGGCTACACCTTC. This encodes CASSVNYGYTF.

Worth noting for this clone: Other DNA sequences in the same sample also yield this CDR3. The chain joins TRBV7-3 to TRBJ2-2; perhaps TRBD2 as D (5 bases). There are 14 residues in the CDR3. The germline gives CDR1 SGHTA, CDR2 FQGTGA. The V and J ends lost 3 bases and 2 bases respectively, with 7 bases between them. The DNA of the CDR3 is TGTGCCAGCAGCTTGGGGAGTAACACCGGGGAGCTGTTTTTT. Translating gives CASSLGSNTGELFF.

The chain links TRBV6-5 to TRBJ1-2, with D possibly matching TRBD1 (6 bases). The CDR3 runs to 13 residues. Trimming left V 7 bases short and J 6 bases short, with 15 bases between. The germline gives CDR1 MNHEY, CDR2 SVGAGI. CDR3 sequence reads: CASKETGFNGYTF. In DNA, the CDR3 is TGTGCCAGCAAGGAAACAGGGTTTAATGGCTACACCTTC.

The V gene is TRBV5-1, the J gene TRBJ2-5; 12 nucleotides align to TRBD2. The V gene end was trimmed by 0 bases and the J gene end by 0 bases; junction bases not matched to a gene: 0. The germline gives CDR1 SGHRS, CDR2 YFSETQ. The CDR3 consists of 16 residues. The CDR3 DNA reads TGCGCCAGCAGCTTGGGACTAGCGGGGGACCAAGAGACCCAGTACTTC. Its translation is CASSLGLAGDQETQYF.

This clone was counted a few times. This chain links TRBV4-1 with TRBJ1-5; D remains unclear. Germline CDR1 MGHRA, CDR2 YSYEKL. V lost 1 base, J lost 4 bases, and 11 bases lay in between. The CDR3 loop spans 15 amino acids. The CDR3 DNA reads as TGCGCCAGCAGCCAAGTTTCAGGTAAAAATCAGCCCCAGCATTTT. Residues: CASSQVSGKNQPQHF.

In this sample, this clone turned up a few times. The CDR3 region has the DNA TGTGCCATCAGGGGGACCGCGAACACCGGGGAGCTGTTTTTT. It yields the protein CAIRGTANTGELFF. The chain links TRBV10-3 to TRBJ2-2; TRBD1 or TRBD2 may be the D gene (5 bases each). The V end lost 6 bases, the J end lost 0 bases, and 8 bases lay between the germline ends. Germline loops: CDR1 ENHRY, CDR2 SYGVKD. The CDR3 spans 14 residues.

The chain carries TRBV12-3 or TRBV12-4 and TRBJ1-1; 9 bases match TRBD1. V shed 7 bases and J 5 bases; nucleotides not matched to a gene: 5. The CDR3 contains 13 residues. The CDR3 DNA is TGTGCCAGCAAACAGGGGGCAGGTACTGAAGCTTTCTTT. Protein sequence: CASKQGAGTEAFF.

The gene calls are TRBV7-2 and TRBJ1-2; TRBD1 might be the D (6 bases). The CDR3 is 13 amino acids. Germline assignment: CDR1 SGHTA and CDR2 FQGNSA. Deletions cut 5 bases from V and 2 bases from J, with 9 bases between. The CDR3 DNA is TGTGCCAGCAGCATCGACAGGAACTATGGCTACACCTTC. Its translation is CASSIDRNYGYTF.

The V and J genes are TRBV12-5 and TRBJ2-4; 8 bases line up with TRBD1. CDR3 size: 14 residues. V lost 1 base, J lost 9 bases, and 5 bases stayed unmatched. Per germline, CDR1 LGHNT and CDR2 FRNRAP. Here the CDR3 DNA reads TGTGCTAGTGGTTTGGGGCAGGGGGCGGGCATTCAGTACTTC. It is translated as CASGLGQGAGIQYF.

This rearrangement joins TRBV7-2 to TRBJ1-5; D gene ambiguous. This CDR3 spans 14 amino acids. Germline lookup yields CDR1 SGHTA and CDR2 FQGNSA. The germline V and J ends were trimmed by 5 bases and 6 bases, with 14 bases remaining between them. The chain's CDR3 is CASSIDLRAQPQHF. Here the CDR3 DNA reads TGTGCCAGCAGCATTGACCTGAGGGCTCAGCCCCAGCATTTT.

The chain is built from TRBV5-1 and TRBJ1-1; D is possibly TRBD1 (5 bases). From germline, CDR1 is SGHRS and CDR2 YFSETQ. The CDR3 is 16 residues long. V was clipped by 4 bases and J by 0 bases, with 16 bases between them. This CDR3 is CASSLGTGIMNTEAFF. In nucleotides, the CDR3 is TGCGCCAGCAGCCTCGGGACTGGCATTATGAACACTGAAGCTTTCTTT.

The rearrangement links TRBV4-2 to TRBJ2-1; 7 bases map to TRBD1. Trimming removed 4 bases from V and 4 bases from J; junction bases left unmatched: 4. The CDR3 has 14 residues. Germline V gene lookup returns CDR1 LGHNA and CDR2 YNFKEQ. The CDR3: CASSRQGDYNEQFF. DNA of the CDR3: TGTGCCAGCAGCCGGCAGGGGGATTACAATGAGCAGTTCTTC.